This entry lists 17 T cell receptor beta chains sequenced from one sample in a study of blood T cell repertoires in COVID-19. TCRdb's copy holds only in-frame clones and misses some; the assay was immunoSEQ multiplex PCR. The top ten hold 2.8% of the sample, which has approximately 160,000 clones, 60% to 85% seen once. What was sequenced was peripheral blood. The receptors stem from a man aged 70-80 years with acute or convalescent COVID-19.

The chain couples TRBV6-5 to TRBJ2-7, with 10 bases matching TRBD1. The V segment lost 2 bases and the J segment 3 bases; nucleotides outside the gene matches: 4. CDR3 length: 15 amino acids. Germline CDR1 and CDR2: MNHEY and SVGAGI. The CDR3 protein is CASSYRDRGDYEQYF. The CDR3 DNA follows: TGTGCCAGCAGTTACCGGGACAGGGGTGACTACGAGCAGTACTTC.

The chain has TRBV19 and TRBJ1-2, with D maybe TRBD1 (6 bases). Trimming cost V 10 bases and J 6 bases, with 21 bases left between them. The CDR3 has 14 residues. Per the germline V gene, CDR1 is LNHDA and CDR2 is SQIVND (reference sequence). The CDR3 DNA sequence: TGTGCCACTCAGGGGAGAGGTGTGTACCATGGCTACACCTTC. This translates into CATQGRGVYHGYTF.

This rearrangement joins TRBV27 to TRBJ2-7; tentative D call: TRBD1 (6 bases). This CDR3 is 13 amino acids long. V was cut by 5 bases and J by 5 bases, with 13 bases left in between. Germline assignment: CDR1 MNHEY and CDR2 SMNVEV (reference sequence). This CDR3 reads CASSLLTGHEQYF. The CDR3 region has the DNA TGTGCCAGCAGTCTTTTAACAGGGCACGAGCAGTACTTC.

DNA for the CDR3: TGTGCCAGTAGTATCTCACAGGGGGCCGAAGCTTTCTTT. Its protein product is CASSISQGAEAFF. The chain links TRBV19 to TRBJ1-1; 9 bases are a match to TRBD1. Germline loops: CDR1 LNHDA, CDR2 SQIVND (reference sequence). This CDR3 spans 13 amino acids. V gave up 3 bases and J gave up 8 bases; unmatched junction bases: 4.

This chain uses TRBV5-4 with TRBJ2-2, with TRBD2 matching 9 bases. The CDR3 is 17 amino acids. Germline CDR1 SGHNT, CDR2 YYREEE (reference sequence). V shed 0 bases and J 4 bases; nucleotides not matched to a gene: 7. The CDR3, as DNA: TGTGCCAGCAGCTTGGTTAGTAGCGGGAGTCCCACCGGGGAGCTGTTTTTT. Its protein product is CASSLVSSGSPTGELFF.

The chain uses TRBV4-2 and TRBJ1-3; 8 nucleotides match TRBD1. The CDR3 is 15 amino acids. In germline, CDR1 is LGHNA, CDR2 YNFKEQ. The junction had 6 bases not matched to a gene; V was cut back by 6 bases and J by 2 bases. DNA for the CDR3: TGTGCCAGCAGTGAGGGACAGGTTGCTGGAAACACCATATATTTT. Translated, it gives CASSEGQVAGNTIYF.

The V gene is TRBV4-1, the J gene TRBJ2-3, with TRBD2 matching 8 bases. Germline V CDR1 and CDR2: MGHRA, YSYEKL. Unmatched junction bases numbered 6, after V lost 3 bases and J lost 4 bases. The CDR3 sequence is 15 residues long. CDR3 nucleotide sequence: TGCGCCAGCAGCCAGTCGGGGGGGGCGGCAGATACGCAGTATTTT. It codes for CASSQSGGAADTQYF.

The J gene is TRBJ2-1, the V gene TRBV7-3, with 13 positions matching TRBD2. The CDR3 has 17 amino acids. After removal of 5 bases from V and 3 bases from J, the junction contained 7 bases not matched to a gene. The germline gives CDR1 SGHTA, CDR2 FQGTGA. The CDR3 nucleotides read TGTGCCAGCAGCACCTCCGGGACTAGCGGGATCTACAATGAGCAGTTCTTC. The encoded protein is CASSTSGTSGIYNEQFF. The full variable domain, with the rest looked up from reference TRBV7-3 and TRBJ2-1, is GAGVSQTPSNKVTEKGKYVELRCDPISGHTALYWYRQSLGQGPEFLIYFQGTGAADDSGLPNDRFFAVRPEGSVSTLKIQRTERGDSAVYLCASSTSGTSGIYNEQFFGPGTRLTVL.

V is TRBV12-3 or TRBV12-4 and J is TRBJ1-5; TRBD1 might be the D (6 bases). V shed 6 bases and J shed 7 bases, with 10 bases lying between them. The CDR3 consists of 12 residues. The CDR3 region is CASSLQGQPQHF. In DNA, the CDR3 is TGTGCCAGCAGCCTACAGGGACAGCCCCAGCATTTT.

This clone was observed a few times. The chain recombines TRBV3-1 (or the pseudogene TRBV3-2) with TRBJ1-1; 8 nucleotides agree with TRBD1. The CDR3 spans 16 residues. Germline V gene lookup returns CDR1 LGHDT and CDR2 YNNKEL (reference sequence). V lost 0 bases and J lost 2; bases outside the gene matches: 5. The CDR3 here is CASSQDSGTGNTEAFF. DNA of the CDR3: TGTGCCAGCAGCCAAGACTCCGGGACAGGAAACACTGAAGCTTTCTTT.

This clone was picked up a small number of times. The chain employs TRBV6-1 and TRBJ2-2, with 8 bases lining up with TRBD2. J gave up 6 bases and V 1 base, and 4 bases lay outside the gene matches. CDR1 and CDR2 from the germline V gene are MNHNS and SASEGT. There are 15 residues in the CDR3. DNA of the CDR3: TGTGCCAGCAGTGAAGGTTCGGGGGGGCCCGGGGAGCTGTTTTTT. Translated, it gives CASSEGSGGPGELFF.

This rearrangement joins TRBV5-4 to TRBJ2-2; tentatively, D is TRBD2 (6 bases). The CDR3 consists of 15 residues. V dropped 6 bases and J dropped 5 bases, with 17 bases sitting between them. CDR1 and CDR2 (germline): SGHNT, YYREEE (reference sequence). The CDR3 nucleotides read TGTGCCAGCAACCGAGCTTTGGGGGGAACCGGGGAGCTGTTTTTT. It codes for CASNRALGGTGELFF.

The chain joins TRBV21-1 to TRBJ2-7; no check of the table's D call, TRBD1, against the DNA was made. TRBV21-1 is a documented pseudogene. This CDR3 has 16 residues. CDR3 in DNA: TGTGCCAGCAGCAAATGTACAGCCTTAAGCTCCTACGAGCAGTACTTC. This encodes CASSKCTALSSYEQYF.

The chain employs TRBV7-8 and TRBJ2-5, with a tentative D call TRBD1 (5 bases). This CDR3 contains 13 residues. The germline V gene encodes CDR1 SGHVS and CDR2 FQNEAQ. Deletions cut 1 base from V and 2 bases from J, with 5 bases between. The DNA for the CDR3 is TGTGCCAGCAGCTTAGGACAGCAAGAGACCCAGTACTTC. This codes for CASSLGQQETQYF.

As concerns this clone: The sample has other DNA sequences that encode this CDR3 too. The genes are TRBV30 and TRBJ1-5; 7 bases agree with TRBD1. The V gene end was trimmed by 2 bases and the J gene end by 4 bases; junction bases not matched to a gene: 2. Germline V gene sequence: CDR1 GTSNPN, CDR2 SVGIG (reference sequence). The length of the CDR3 is 13 residues. CDR3 sequence reads: CAWSPRGNQPQHF. In DNA, the CDR3 is TGTGCCTGGAGTCCCAGGGGGAATCAGCCCCAGCATTTT. The full variable domain, its missing parts supplied by reference TRBV30 and TRBJ1-5, is SQTIHQWPATLVQPVGSPLSLECTVEGTSNPNLYWYRQAAGRGLQLLFYSVGIGQISSEVPQNLSASRPQDRQFILSSKKLLLSDSGFYLCAWSPRGNQPQHFGDGTRLSIL.

Written as DNA, the CDR3 is TGTGCCAGCAGTCCACCTGACAGGGCCGCTTTCTTT. This sequence encodes CASSPPDRAAFF. The chain joins TRBV28 to TRBJ1-1, with 7 bases lining up with TRBD1. From germline, CDR1 is MDHEN and CDR2 SYDVKM. This CDR3 contains 12 residues. The junction had 8 bases not matched to a gene; V was cut back by 5 bases and J by 11 bases.

The chain couples TRBV27 to TRBJ1-2; D is uncertain. V was cut by 7 bases and J by 5 bases, with 8 bases left in between. The CDR3 covers 11 residues. Germline V gives CDR1 MNHEY, CDR2 SMNVEV (reference sequence). CDR3 DNA: TGTGCCAGCAACTGTGAGTATGGCTACACCTTC. Translation gives CASNCEYGYTF.